A selection of T cell receptor beta chains follows, all from one sample in a study of response to subunit inactivated influenza vaccine. A single record per CDR3 protein comes from TCRdb applying MiXCR to the RT-PCR reads. The sample has roughly 780,000 distinct CDR3 sequences; around a sixth are singletons. This material consisted of PBMCs from blood, taken about 5 days after vaccination. The source is a man aged 50-60 years who received an inactivated influenza vaccine. Both conserved end residues are part of each CDR3. A D gene is named only where the DNA matches it firmly. Some rows have no size entry. The others give once, few or many, or a class for an expanded clone.

V gene	J gene	D gene	clone size	CDR3 DNA	CDR3 protein
TRBV20-1	TRBJ2-7	TRBD2	.	TGCAGTGCTAGACCACCGGGACTAGGCTACGAGCAGTACTTC	CSARPPGLGYEQYF
TRBV30	TRBJ2-1	.	few	TGTGCCTGGAGTGTACAAGGAGGGGCGGGCAATGAGCAGTTCTTC	CAWSVQGGAGNEQFF
TRBV4-2	TRBJ2-3	TRBD1	few	TGTGCCAGCAGCAGCGGACAGGTGGGCACAGATACGCAGTATTTT	CASSSGQVGTDTQYF
TRBV20-1	TRBJ2-3	.	few	TGCAGTGCTAAGAGGGGTAGCACAGATACGCAGTATTTT	CSAKRGSTDTQYF
TRBV4-2	TRBJ2-7	TRBD2	few	TGTGCCAGCAGCCCGGGACTAGCGGGCTTCTCCTACGAGCAGTACTTC	CASSPGLAGFSYEQYF
TRBV7-2	TRBJ2-2	.	many	TGTGCCAGCAGCTCACGGACCGGGGAGCTGTTTTTT	CASSSRTGELFF
TRBV6-1	TRBJ2-3	TRBD1	few	TGTGCCAGTAGGGACAGCCTAGCCACGCAGTATTTT	CASRDSLATQYF
TRBV28	TRBJ2-7	TRBD2	few	TGTGCCAGCAGTTTAACTAGCGGGACGGGAGAGCAGTACTTC	CASSLTSGTGEQYF
TRBV6-1	TRBJ2-7	.	few	TGTGCCAGCAGCCTATGGGAAGGGTCGGACGAGCAGTACTTC	CASSLWEGSDEQYF
TRBV10-3	TRBJ2-1	.	many	TGTGCCATCAGTGGCGGACGGCCCCTGTCCAATGAGCAGTTCTTC	CAISGGRPLSNEQFF
TRBV7-9	TRBJ2-6	.	.	TGTGCCAGCAGCTTATCAGACTCTGGGGCCAACGTCCTGACTTTC	CASSLSDSGANVLTF
TRBV7-3	TRBJ2-6	TRBD2	.	TGTGCCAGCAGCTTAACCGGACTAGCGGGAATCCCTGGCGGGGCCAACGTCCTGACTTTC	CASSLTGLAGIPGGANVLTF
TRBV12-3/TRBV12-4	TRBJ2-7	.	few	TGTGCCAGCAAGGCTCACGGGGATTACGAGCAGTACTTC	CASKAHGDYEQYF
TRBV5-1	TRBJ2-3	.	many	TGCGCCAGCAGCTGGGGACTTCCTAGCACAGATACGCAGTATTTT	CASSWGLPSTDTQYF
TRBV12-3/TRBV12-4	TRBJ2-7	.	.	TGTGCCAGCAGTTTCGGGCTAGCAATCCACGAGCAGTACTTC	CASSFGLAIHEQYF
TRBV29-1	TRBJ2-3	.	many	TGCAGCGTTGAAGTCGTCAGCAACACAGATACGCAGTATTTT	CSVEVVSNTDTQYF
TRBV5-1	TRBJ1-4	TRBD1	.	TGCGCCAGCAGCTTACAGGGGGTCGCTAATGAAAAACTGTTTTTT	CASSLQGVANEKLFF
TRBV7-9	TRBJ2-3	.	.	TGTGCCAGCAGTGGCTGGGCAGATACGCAGTATTTT	CASSGWADTQYF
TRBV6-1	TRBJ2-5	.	.	TGTGCCAGCAGGAAAAGTAAGGGCCAAGAGACCCAGTACTTC	CASRKSKGQETQYF
TRBV10-3	TRBJ2-7	TRBD1	.	TGTGCCATCAAGCCGGGGACAGGGGTGTACGAGCAGTACTTC	CAIKPGTGVYEQYF
TRBV5-4	TRBJ2-1	TRBD2	.	TGTGCCAGCAGCTCGGCGGGAGCCTACAATGAGCAGTTCTTC	CASSSAGAYNEQFF
TRBV7-9	TRBJ2-7	TRBD2	.	TGTGCCAGCAGCTTGGGGACTAGCATGGTCTCCTACGAGCAGTACTTC	CASSLGTSMVSYEQYF
TRBV20-1	TRBJ2-4	.	few	TGCAGTGCTAGAGTTCCGGGAATTAGCAAAAACATTCAGTACTTC	CSARVPGISKNIQYF
TRBV5-1	TRBJ2-7	.	many	TGCGCCAGCAGCTTGGATCCAGGTGAAGGATCCGAGCAGTACTTC	CASSLDPGEGSEQYF
TRBV2	TRBJ2-5	TRBD2	.	TGTGCCAGCAGTAAGACTAGCGGGGGTGTTGAGACCCAGTACTTC	CASSKTSGGVETQYF
TRBV5-1	TRBJ1-1	.	few	TGCGCCAGCAGCTTGTGGCCGACTGGTGAAGCTTTCTTT	CASSLWPTGEAFF
TRBV5-1	TRBJ2-5	.	.	TGCGCCAGCAGCTTGGCGATCGGGGGAGTCGAGACCCAGTACTTC	CASSLAIGGVETQYF
TRBV12-3/TRBV12-4	TRBJ2-1	.	many	TGTGCCAGCAGTTTAGATGGGATCTCCATGGGTGAGCAGTTCTTC	CASSLDGISMGEQFF
TRBV5-1	TRBJ2-5	.	many	TGCGCCAGCAGCCCGGGGTCTGCGGAGACCCAGTACTTC	CASSPGSAETQYF
TRBV5-1	TRBJ2-7	TRBD1	many	TGCGCCAGCAGCATCGACAGGGCCTACGAGCAGTACTTC	CASSIDRAYEQYF
TRBV6-6	TRBJ1-5	.	many	TGTGCCAGCAGTTACTCTGACAATCAGCCCCAGCATTTT	CASSYSDNQPQHF
TRBV24-1	TRBJ2-7	TRBD1	few	TGTGCCACCAGTGACGGACAGGCCCGGGGGCAGTACTTC	CATSDGQARGQYF
TRBV7-2	TRBJ2-7	.	few	TGTGCCAGTACGACAGGGCTGGGACTCTACGAGCAGTACTTC	CASTTGLGLYEQYF
TRBV5-5	TRBJ2-3	TRBD2	many	TGTGCCAGCAGCTTGAGCGGGAGCCCAGATACGCAGTATTTT	CASSLSGSPDTQYF
TRBV3-1	TRBJ1-5	.	few	TGTGCCAGCAGCCAAACACAGATAGAGCCCCAGCATTTT	CASSQTQIEPQHF
TRBV6-1	TRBJ2-6	.	.	TGTGCCAGCAGTGGGTACCCTGGGGCCAACGTCCTGACTTTC	CASSGYPGANVLTF
TRBV20-1	TRBJ1-5	.	few	TGCAGTGCTATTGTACAGCGAAATCAGCCCCAGCATTTT	CSAIVQRNQPQHF
TRBV30	TRBJ2-5	TRBD1	.	TGTGCCTGGAGTGGCACCCCCGGGACAGGACAAGAGACCCAGTACTTC	CAWSGTPGTGQETQYF
TRBV30	TRBJ1-2	.	.	TGTGGGACCGGGCCTGGCTACACCTTC	CGTGPGYTF
TRBV7-9	TRBJ2-3	.	.	TGTGCCAGCAGCTTCCTCGGTGGCACAGCCAGGACAGATACGCAGTATTTT	CASSFLGGTARTDTQYF
TRBV27	TRBJ2-5	.	few	TGTGCCAGCAGTTTAAGGGAGCGAGAGACCCAGTACTTC	CASSLRERETQYF
TRBV20-1	TRBJ2-5	TRBD2	.	TGCAGTGCCACGCGGGGGGGCGTGGTTAGAGAGACCCAGTACTTC	CSATRGGVVRETQYF
TRBV6-5	TRBJ2-3	.	many	TGTGCCAGCAGTTATGGCCGCGTCGGTGGCACAGATACGCAGTATTTT	CASSYGRVGGTDTQYF
TRBV6-2/TRBV6-3	TRBJ2-1	TRBD2	.	TGTGCCAGCAGTTACCGGCGGGGGAATGAGCAGTTCTTC	CASSYRRGNEQFF
TRBV28	TRBJ2-1	.	few	TGTGCCAGCAGTTTAGGCACAGGGCCCGACAATGAGCAGTTCTTC	CASSLGTGPDNEQFF
TRBV5-1	TRBJ2-2	TRBD1	.	TGCGCCAGCAGCTCCGGGACAGGGTCCGCCGGGGAGCTGTTTTTT	CASSSGTGSAGELFF